This is a list of T cell receptor beta chains from one sample in a study of blood T cell repertoires in COVID-19. TCRdb keeps only in-frame clones here, not all; method: immunoSEQ multiplex PCR. The sample carries over 150,000 clones, 86% recorded once. The sample consisted of peripheral blood. These receptors all come from a man between 50 and 59 years old with active or convalescent COVID-19. The CDR3 runs from the conserved cysteine through the conserved F or W.

CDR3aa	v_gene	j_gene
CASSQDPSGGSNNSPLHF	TRBV4-1	TRBJ1-6
CASSWWRSSYEQYF	TRBV5-6	TRBJ2-7
CASSPRQGYDTEAFF	TRBV9	TRBJ1-1
CASSLGQGAQETQYF	TRBV11-3	TRBJ2-5
CASSQERLAVYNSPLHF	TRBV4-3	TRBJ1-6
CASSIWDRGYEQYF	TRBV11-3	TRBJ2-7
CASDSRVRNTIYF	TRBV28	TRBJ1-3
CASSVEPFQETQYF	TRBV2	TRBJ2-5
CASSLRSSSYNEQFF	TRBV11-3	TRBJ2-1
CASKRDRRTSYEQYF	TRBV7-8	TRBJ2-7
CATSGLGQGVSTDTQYF	TRBV15	TRBJ2-3
CARGTGHPQEGQYF	TRBV5-1	TRBJ2-5
CASRGSGRASFSEQFF	TRBV6-6	TRBJ2-1
CASSLRGMNTEAFF	TRBV7-2	TRBJ1-1
CATSRSYLEGYTF	TRBV15	TRBJ1-2
CAWSKTGFAKNIQYF	TRBV30	TRBJ2-4
CASTKLGGWASEAFF	TRBV6-5	TRBJ1-1
CATSSRYGRGNTGELFF	TRBV15	TRBJ2-2
CASSYSNRGGSPLHF	TRBV6-5	TRBJ1-6
CASSDGASQPQHF	TRBV3-1/TRBV3-2	TRBJ1-5
CASSVGPSRIQETQYF	TRBV9	TRBJ2-5
CASSFTSQETQYF	TRBV5-1	TRBJ2-5
CAISESPGGGNSPLHF	TRBV10-3	TRBJ1-6